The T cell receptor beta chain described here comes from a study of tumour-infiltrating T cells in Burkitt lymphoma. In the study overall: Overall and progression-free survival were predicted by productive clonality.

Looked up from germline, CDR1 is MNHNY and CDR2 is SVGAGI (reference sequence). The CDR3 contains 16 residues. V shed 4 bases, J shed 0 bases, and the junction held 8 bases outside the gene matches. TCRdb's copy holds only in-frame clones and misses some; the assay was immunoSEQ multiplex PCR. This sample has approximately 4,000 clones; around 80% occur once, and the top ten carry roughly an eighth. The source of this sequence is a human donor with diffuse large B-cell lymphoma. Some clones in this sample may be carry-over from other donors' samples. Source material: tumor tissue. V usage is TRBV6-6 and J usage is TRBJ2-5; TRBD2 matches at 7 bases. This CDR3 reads CASSWPRRGYQETQYF. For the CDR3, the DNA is TGTGCCAGCAGTTGGCCCCGGCGGGGGTACCAAGAGACCCAGTACTTC.